The text below deals with one TCR beta chain. Patients from Seattle were sampled longitudinally, starting during active infection. CDR3 length: 12 residues. Trimming cost V 5 bases and J 3 bases, with 10 bases left between them. Germline CDR1 GTSNPN, CDR2 SVGIG (reference sequence). Assay: immunoSEQ multiplex PCR; the TCRdb copy retains only in-frame clones and omits some. This table holds 400,000 to 450,000 clones, about 87% found once. The sample originates from a study of blood T cell repertoires in COVID-19. This TCR derives from a woman aged 45-65 years with COVID-19, enrolled during active disease. The genes are TRBV30 and TRBJ1-1; D is ambiguous. Sequencing input: peripheral blood. The CDR3 spells CAWSETHTEAFF. The CDR3 coding sequence is TGTGCCTGGTCGGAGACCCACACTGAAGCTTTCTTT.